This paragraph reports one T cell receptor beta chain. This sample was included in a study of CD8 T cells in Susac syndrome. The RNA, roughly 0.5 to 1 ug, was put through reverse transcription using random hexamers. immunoSEQ multiplex PCR amplified TCR beta CDR3 across 54 Vbeta, 13 Jbeta. TCRdb re-analysed the immunoSEQ multiplex PCR reads in MiXCR, keeping a single row per CDR3 protein. The data show roughly 140,000 distinct CDR3 sequences, with about 94% seen just once and roughly 0.19% held by the top ten. FACS was used to enrich TEMRA cells, whereas the CD8+ and CD4+ T cells were obtained by negative isolation. Specimen: CD8+ T cells from PBMCs. This clonotype originated in a human donor with multiple sclerosis.

CDR3 sequence (DNA): TGTGCCAGCAGCTTCGGACCTAATGAAAAACTGTTTTTT. It specifies CASSFGPNEKLFF. The V call is TRBV7-9, the J call TRBJ1-4; D remains unclear. CDR3 length: 13 amino acids. V was cut by 3 bases and J by 3 bases, with 5 bases left in between. CDR1 is SEHNR and CDR2 is FQNEAQ in the germline V gene (reference sequence). The full variable domain, with the rest looked up from reference TRBV7-9 and TRBJ1-4, is DTGVSQNPRHKITKRGQNVTFRCDPISEHNRLYWYRQTLGQGPEFLTYFQNEAQLEKSRLLSDRFSAERPKGSFSTLEIQRTEQGDSAMYLCASSFGPNEKLFFGSGTQLSVL.